This T cell receptor beta chain is from a study of blood T cell repertoires in COVID-19. Study as a whole: Researchers got acute and convalescent COVID-19 samples from the United States, Italy and Spain. Nucleic acid was either cDNA or gDNA, and it came from T cells, B-cell-depleted T cells, or PBMCs.

CDR1 is SGHTA and CDR2 is FQGNSA in the germline V gene. This CDR3 region has 15 residues. V dropped 5 bases and J dropped 3 bases, with 15 bases sitting between them. In the original analysis: How many nucleated cells were present was estimated from reference gene primer amplification. The protocol was immunoSEQ multiplex PCR, while the TCRdb copy is restricted to in-frame clones and leaves out a portion. V, J and clone size derive from that table, while D and trimming were established from the DNA sequence. The sample comprises nearly 110,000 clones, more than 80% of which are singletons, and 13% to 15% rests with the top ten.

The rearrangement joins TRBV7-2 to TRBJ2-3; the D gene is possibly TRBD2 (5 bases). The source is a woman in her sixties with acute or convalescent COVID-19. Sequences were obtained from peripheral blood. Here the CDR3 DNA reads TGTGCCAGCAGCATACAAGCCGGGGTTACAGATACGCAGTATTTT. Protein: CASSIQAGVTDTQYF.